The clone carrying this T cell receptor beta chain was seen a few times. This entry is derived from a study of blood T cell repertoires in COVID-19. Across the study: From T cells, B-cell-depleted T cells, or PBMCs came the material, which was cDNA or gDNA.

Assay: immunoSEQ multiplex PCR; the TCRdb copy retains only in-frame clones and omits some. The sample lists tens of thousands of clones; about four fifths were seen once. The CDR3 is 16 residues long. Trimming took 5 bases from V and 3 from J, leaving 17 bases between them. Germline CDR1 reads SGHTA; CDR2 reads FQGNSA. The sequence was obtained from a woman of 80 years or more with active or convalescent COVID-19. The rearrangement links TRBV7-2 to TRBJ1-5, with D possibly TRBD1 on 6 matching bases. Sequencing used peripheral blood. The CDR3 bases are TGTGCCAGCAGCCTCCTACAGGGAAGGAACAATCAGCCCCAGCATTTT. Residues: CASSLLQGRNNQPQHF.